This section outlines one T cell receptor (beta chain) sequence together with its context. Sequencing used immunoSEQ multiplex PCR; TCRdb keeps in-frame clones, though not all of them. The repertoire holds over 100,000 clones, with about 88% as singletons. This sample is part of a study of control samples from healthy donors and cancer patients. The receptor comes from a man between 50 and 59 years old in good health. The sample was blood.

The CDR3 is CASSGFQGFADTQYF. CDR3 DNA sequence: TGTGCCAGCAGCGGTTTTCAGGGGTTCGCAGATACGCAGTATTTT. This rearrangement joins TRBV9 to TRBJ2-3; tentatively, D is TRBD1 (6 bases). V lost 3 bases and J 4 bases, leaving 15 bases between the germline ends. CDR1 and CDR2 (germline): SGDLS, YYNGEE. The CDR3 has 15 amino acids.